The 15 T cell receptor beta chains in this list originate from one sample, sequenced in a study of blood T cell repertoires in COVID-19. The table came from immunoSEQ multiplex PCR; TCRdb's copy has only in-frame clones and leaves some out. This table holds around 82,000 clones, approximately 89% found once. The sequencing input was peripheral blood. These receptors were taken from a man between 65 and 79 years old with active or convalescent COVID-19.

This sequence joins TRBV7-2 and TRBJ1-2, with TRBD1 matching 10 bases. The germline gives CDR1 SGHTA, CDR2 FQGNSA. Germline trimming cut 5 bases from V and 6 bases from J; bases unmatched to any gene: 12. The CDR3 is 16 amino acids. CDR3 sequence reads: CASSTDRGGLSDGYTF. The CDR3 DNA follows: TGTGCCAGCAGCACGGACAGGGGGGGACTAAGTGATGGCTACACCTTC.

The chain is built from TRBV7-9 and TRBJ2-1; 10 bases agree with TRBD2. V shed 4 bases, J shed 2 bases, and the junction held 14 bases outside the gene matches. The CDR3 consists of 19 residues. Germline CDR1 and CDR2: SEHNR and FQNEAQ (reference sequence). Written as DNA, the CDR3 is TGTGCCAGCAGCTCCGTTTGGACGGGGACTAGCGCCGCCTACAATGAGCAGTTCTTC. This sequence encodes CASSSVWTGTSAAYNEQFF.

This clone has more than one count but fewer than ten. The chain joins TRBV5-1 to TRBJ2-7; TRBD2 matches 11 bases. CDR1 is SGHRS and CDR2 is YFSETQ in the germline V gene. This CDR3 has 17 amino acids. Trimming at V came to 3 bases and at J to 0 bases, leaving 8 bases not matched to a gene. The CDR3 bases are TGCGCCAGCAGCTACGCTAGCGGGGGGAGAAACTCCTACGAGCAGTACTTC. This translates into CASSYASGGRNSYEQYF.

This chain links TRBV5-4 with TRBJ2-2; 8 nucleotides align to TRBD1. Losses at the gene ends were 0 bases for V and 4 bases for J; bases not matched to a gene: 5. The CDR3 loop spans 16 amino acids. Germline V gives CDR1 SGHNT, CDR2 YYREEE (reference sequence). The CDR3 DNA reads as TGTGCCAGCAGCTTGGCAGGGGGCTTGCGCACCGGGGAGCTGTTTTTT. This sequence encodes CASSLAGGLRTGELFF.

This chain links TRBV2 with TRBJ2-7; TRBD1 might be the D (7 bases). In germline, CDR1 is SNHLY, CDR2 FYNNEI. Trimming took off 6 bases at V and 3 bases at J, with 12 bases between the two ends. This CDR3 is 13 amino acids long. The DNA of the CDR3 is TGTGCCAGCAGCGCGGGACAGCACTACGAGCAGTACTTC. It yields the protein CASSAGQHYEQYF. Complete variable domain (other parts from reference TRBV2 and TRBJ2-7): EPEVTQTPSHQVTQMGQEVILRCVPISNHLYFYWYRQILGQKVEFLVSFYNNEISEKSEIFDDQFSVERPDGSNFTLKIRSTKLEDSAMYFCASSAGQHYEQYFGPGTRLTVT.

The chain couples TRBV2 to TRBJ2-3; D ambiguous. Trimming shortened V by 6 bases and J by 2 bases, and 3 bases separated the two germline ends. Per the germline V gene, CDR1 is SNHLY and CDR2 is FYNNEI. This CDR3 has 11 residues. This CDR3 is CASSLTDTQYF. The CDR3 coding sequence is TGTGCCAGCAGCCTCACAGATACGCAGTATTTT.

The genes are TRBV6-2 or TRBV6-3 and TRBJ2-7, with 9 bases aligning to TRBD1. The trim removed 2 bases at V and 2 bases at J, leaving 1 base unmatched. Germline assignment: CDR1 MNHEY and CDR2 SVGEGT. CDR3 length: 14 amino acids. The CDR3 DNA follows: TGTGCCAGCAGTTACAGGACAGGGGCCTACGAGCAGTACTTC. Protein: CASSYRTGAYEQYF.

V gene TRBV29-1 combines with J gene TRBJ2-1, with a tentative D call TRBD2 (7 bases). This CDR3 spans 11 amino acids. In germline, CDR1 is SQVTM, CDR2 ANQGSEA. Trimming pared 5 bases from V and 13 bases from J, leaving 15 bases between. The CDR3 sequence is CSVSVRGAQFF. The CDR3 region has the DNA TGCAGCGTTAGTGTTCGGGGGGCTCAGTTCTTC.

CDR3 DNA sequence: TGCGCCAGCAGCTTGATGGAGGGAAACCTTCCTAATGAAAAACTGTTTTTT. Protein sequence: CASSLMEGNLPNEKLFF. The V and J genes are TRBV5-1 and TRBJ1-4; D is ambiguous. V lost 1 base and J lost 3, with 16 bases in between. The CDR3 covers 17 residues. The germline V gene has CDR1 SGHRS and CDR2 YFSETQ. Supplemented by reference TRBV5-1 and TRBJ1-4, the full variable domain reads KAGVTQTPRYLIKTRGQQVTLSCSPISGHRSVSWYQQTPGQGLQFLFEYFSETQRNKGNFPGRFSGRQFSNSRSEMNVSTLELGDSALYLCASSLMEGNLPNEKLFFGSGTQLSVL.

The chain joins TRBV5-4 to TRBJ2-2, with TRBD1 as a possible D gene (7 bases). Per germline, CDR1 SGHNT and CDR2 YYREEE (reference sequence). The CDR3 sequence is 17 residues long. V shed 5 bases and J shed 6 bases, with 23 bases lying between them. For the CDR3, the DNA is TGTGCCAGCAGACTCGGAGGGGGCCGGGGGTTCTCCGGGGAGCTGTTTTTT. Protein sequence: CASRLGGGRGFSGELFF.

This rearrangement joins TRBV5-5 to TRBJ2-5, with a weak D call TRBD1 (5 bases). Germline V gene sequence: CDR1 SGHKS, CDR2 YYEKEE (reference sequence). V was clipped by 2 bases and J by 0 bases, with 11 bases between them. The CDR3 is made up of 15 amino acids. CDR3 amino acids: CASSLSAGNQETQYF. The CDR3 DNA is TGTGCCAGCAGCTTATCTGCAGGGAACCAAGAGACCCAGTACTTC.

The V call is TRBV30, the J call TRBJ1-5; D is ambiguous. The CDR3 has 13 residues. V shed 1 base and J shed 4 bases, with 8 bases lying between them. Germline lookup yields CDR1 GTSNPN and CDR2 SVGIG (reference sequence). CDR3 sequence (DNA): TGTGCCTGGAGTGGGGCCGGTAATCAGCCCCAGCATTTT. Amino acids: CAWSGAGNQPQHF.

The genes are TRBV30 and TRBJ1-4; D may be TRBD1 (5 bases). CDR3 length: 13 amino acids. In germline, CDR1 is GTSNPN, CDR2 SVGIG (reference sequence). Trimming shortened V by 7 bases and J by 1 base, and 10 bases separated the two germline ends. The CDR3 coding sequence is TGTGCCTTCGGGGGTTTAACTAATGAAAAACTGTTTTTT. It encodes CAFGGLTNEKLFF.

V and J are TRBV3-1 (or the pseudogene TRBV3-2) and TRBJ1-1; D gene ambiguous. Germline CDR1 and CDR2: LGHDT and YNNKEL (reference sequence). The CDR3 loop spans 14 amino acids. Trimming shortened V by 2 bases and J by 2 bases, and 9 bases separated the two germline ends. Here the CDR3 reads CASSQLPRNTEAFF. DNA of the CDR3: TGTGCCAGCAGCCAATTACCTAGAAACACTGAAGCTTTCTTT.

The rearrangement links TRBV6-5 to TRBJ1-2; 7 bases map to TRBD1. V lost 5 bases and J lost 8; bases outside the gene matches: 11. CDR3 length equals 14 residues. CDR1 and CDR2 from the germline V gene are MNHEY and SVGAGI. CDR3 protein: CASSTPGQFWGYTF. The CDR3 region has the DNA TGTGCCAGCAGTACCCCGGGACAGTTCTGGGGCTACACCTTC.